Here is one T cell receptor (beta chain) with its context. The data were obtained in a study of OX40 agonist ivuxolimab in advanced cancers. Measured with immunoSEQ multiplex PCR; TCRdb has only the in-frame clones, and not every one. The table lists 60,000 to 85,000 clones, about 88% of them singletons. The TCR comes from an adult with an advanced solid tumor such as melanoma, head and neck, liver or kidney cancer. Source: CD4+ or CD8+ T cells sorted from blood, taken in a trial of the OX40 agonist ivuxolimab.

The CDR3 coding sequence is TGTGCCAGCTCACCGCGGGCCGATCAGCCTGAAGCTTTCTTT. This translates into CASSPRADQPEAFF. The rearrangement links TRBV18 to TRBJ1-1, with D uncertain. The germline V and J ends were trimmed by 3 bases and 6 bases, with 14 bases remaining between them. The CDR3 consists of 14 residues. Germline assignment: CDR1 KGHSH and CDR2 LQKENI.